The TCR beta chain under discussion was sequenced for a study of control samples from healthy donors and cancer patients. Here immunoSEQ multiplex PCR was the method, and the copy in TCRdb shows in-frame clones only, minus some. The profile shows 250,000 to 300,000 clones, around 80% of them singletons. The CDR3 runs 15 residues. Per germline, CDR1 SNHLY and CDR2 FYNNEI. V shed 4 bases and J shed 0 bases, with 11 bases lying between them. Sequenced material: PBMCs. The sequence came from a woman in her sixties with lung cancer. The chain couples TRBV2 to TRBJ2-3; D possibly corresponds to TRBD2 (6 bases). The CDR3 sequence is CASSGGTPSTDTQYF. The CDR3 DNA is TGTGCCAGCAGTGGAGGGACTCCTAGCACAGATACGCAGTATTTT.